The source of this T cell receptor beta chain is a study of control samples from healthy donors and cancer patients. The ends were cut back, 0 bases at V and 2 bases at J, with 13 bases in the middle. CDR3 size: 16 residues. Per the germline V gene, CDR1 is MNHEY and CDR2 is SVGAGI. The assay was immunoSEQ multiplex PCR, and TCRdb's table has in-frame clones only and misses some. The repertoire has roughly 70,000 clones, roughly 84% of them found once; the top ten carry 25% to 35%. The receptor was derived from a man aged 50 to 59 in good health. Specimen: blood. The chain couples TRBV6-5 to TRBJ1-1; D is undetermined. For the CDR3, the DNA is TGTGCCAGCAGTTACTCGAAAACAACTATTAACACTGAAGCTTTCTTT. Translated: CASSYSKTTINTEAFF.